The rows below give T cell receptor beta chains drawn from one sample of a study of blood T cell repertoires in COVID-19. Profiling relied on immunoSEQ multiplex PCR, and the TCRdb table lists in-frame clones only, not all of them. The table shows about 250,000 clones, with around nine tenths occurring only once. Sequencing was performed on peripheral blood. Receptor source: an elderly man with acute or convalescent COVID-19. CDR3s include the opening cysteine and the closing phenylalanine or tryptophan. The D gene is left open where the match is weak. The size of a clone is reported for some rows only, either as once, few or many, or as a class for expanded clones.

J,size,V,D,DNA,CDR3
TRBJ2-7,NA,TRBV7-2,TRBD1,TGTGCCAGCAGACCGACAGGGGGCGTATACGAGCAGTACTTC,CASRPTGGVYEQYF
TRBJ1-1,NA,TRBV4-1,TRBD1,TGCGCCAGCAGCCAAGAAAGGGGGCGAAAGACTGAAGCTTTCTTT,CASSQERGRKTEAFF
TRBJ2-2,NA,TRBV2,NA,TGTGCCAGCCATGTAGGGGCAGGGAACACCGGGGAGCTGTTTTTT,CASHVGAGNTGELFF
TRBJ2-7,NA,TRBV4-2,TRBD1,TGTGCCAGCAGCCGATCGGACAGGGGAAGCTCCTACGAGCAGTACTTC,CASSRSDRGSSYEQYF
TRBJ2-5,NA,TRBV2,NA,TGTGCCAGCAGTGAATGGGGGGGCGAGGAGACCCAGTACTTC,CASSEWGGEETQYF
TRBJ1-2,NA,TRBV6-5,NA,TGTGCCAGCAGCAAAGGACTGAGCTACACCTTC,CASSKGLSYTF
TRBJ1-3,NA,TRBV6-4,TRBD1,TGTGCCAGCATTTCGGAAGACAGGGGGCCGATTCGAAACACCATATATTTT,CASISEDRGPIRNTIYF
TRBJ2-7,NA,TRBV4-1,NA,TGCGCCAGCAGCCAAGGGGCAGGGGGGTCCTACGAGCAGTACTTC,CASSQGAGGSYEQYF
TRBJ2-2,NA,TRBV5-8,NA,TGTGCCAGCCCCTTCAGGGGAAGATCCGCCGGGGAGCTGTTTTTT,CASPFRGRSAGELFF
TRBJ2-7,NA,TRBV10-3,NA,TGTGCCATCAGTGAAGAGGTTTCCTACGAGCAGTACTTC,CAISEEVSYEQYF
TRBJ1-2,NA,TRBV7-2,NA,TGTGCCAGCAGCTTAGGACCCAAGGAGTCTAACTATGGCTACACCTTC,CASSLGPKESNYGYTF
TRBJ1-5,NA,TRBV9,NA,TGTGCCAGCAGCGTAGAATCAGATCAGCCCCAGCATTTT,CASSVESDQPQHF
TRBJ1-3,NA,TRBV3-1/TRBV3-2,NA,TGTGCCAGCAGCCAAGTCTCGAGCTCTGGAAACACCATATATTTT,CASSQVSSSGNTIYF
TRBJ2-3,NA,TRBV15,NA,TGTGCCACCACCCAAAATCTCGGAGAGACGCAGTATTTT,CATTQNLGETQYF
TRBJ1-5,NA,TRBV12-5,NA,TGTGCTAGTGGTTTGGGGGTACGGGTGGGCAATCAGCCCCAGCATTTT,CASGLGVRVGNQPQHF
TRBJ1-1,NA,TRBV19,TRBD1,TGTGCCAGTAGTCCAGACAGGGAAACTACTGAAGCTTTCTTT,CASSPDRETTEAFF
TRBJ1-6,NA,TRBV19,NA,TGTGCCAGTAGTATAAGGTTTTCCCAGGGATCACCCCTCCACTTT,CASSIRFSQGSPLHF
TRBJ2-3,NA,TRBV7-8,NA,TGTGCCAGCAGCTTAGGACTGGCAGATACGCAGTATTTT,CASSLGLADTQYF
TRBJ2-1,NA,TRBV5-1,NA,TGCGCCAGCAGCTTGCAAAACAATGAGCAGTTCTTC,CASSLQNNEQFF
TRBJ2-5,NA,TRBV9,NA,TGTGCCAGCAGCGCCACACCGTGGGAGACCCAGTACTTC,CASSATPWETQYF
TRBJ1-1,NA,TRBV27,NA,TGTGCCAGCGCCTCCAGTCGGAACACTGAAGCTTTCTTT,CASASSRNTEAFF
TRBJ2-7,few,TRBV28,TRBD2,TGTGCCAGCAATACACTAGCGGGCTTCTCCTACGAGCAGTACTTC,CASNTLAGFSYEQYF
TRBJ1-6,NA,TRBV11-1,NA,TGTGCCAGCAGCGCCTCCAGGGTTTCTTCACCCCTCCACTTT,CASSASRVSSPLHF
TRBJ1-5,few,TRBV4-1,NA,TGCGCCAGCAGCCAAGGAGTAAATCAGCCCCAGCATTTT,CASSQGVNQPQHF
TRBJ1-1,NA,TRBV5-1,NA,TGCGCCAGCAGCGTCCAAGTCGGAGGGACGAACACTGAAGCTTTCTTT,CASSVQVGGTNTEAFF
TRBJ1-1,NA,TRBV5-1,TRBD1,TGCGCCAGCAGCGAAGACAGGGGGCTCCTGAACACTGAAGCTTTCTTT,CASSEDRGLLNTEAFF
TRBJ2-1,NA,TRBV5-1,TRBD1,TGCGCCAGCAGCCCGACAGGGGGGACAAGTCAGGTGCAGTTCTTC,CASSPTGGTSQVQFF
TRBJ2-1,NA,TRBV5-1,NA,TGCGCCAGCAGCTTCCGGGACTCAGAGCGAGGGGAGCAGTTCTTC,CASSFRDSERGEQFF
TRBJ1-1,NA,TRBV2,NA,TGTGCCAGCCTGGTTCGGGCTGAAGCTTTCTTT,CASLVRAEAFF
TRBJ1-3,once,TRBV7-2,NA,TGTGCCAGCAGCCGGGACTTCCGCTCTGGAAACACCATATATTTT,CASSRDFRSGNTIYF
TRBJ2-1,NA,TRBV27,TRBD2,TGTGCCAGCACCCGGACTAGCGGGGCCTACAATGAGCAGTTCTTC,CASTRTSGAYNEQFF
TRBJ2-7,NA,TRBV6-6,TRBD2,TGTGCCAGCAGTGGTACTCTAGCGGTTGGCCCCTACGAGCAGTACTTC,CASSGTLAVGPYEQYF
TRBJ2-1,NA,TRBV5-1,TRBD1,TGCGCCAGCAGCTTGGGGGCAGGGGGATACTACAATGAGCAGTTCTTC,CASSLGAGGYYNEQFF
TRBJ2-2,NA,TRBV7-2,NA,TGTGCCAGCAGCTTAGTTTGGACAGCCAACACCGGGGAGCTGTTTTTT,CASSLVWTANTGELFF
TRBJ2-7,once,TRBV5-6,TRBD2,TGTGCCAGCAGCCCCCGGGGGGAGAGCTCCTACGAGCAGTACTTC,CASSPRGESSYEQYF
TRBJ2-5,NA,TRBV28,TRBD2,TGTGCCAGCAGCTCAGCGGGGGTGAATCGGCCCCAGTACTTC,CASSSAGVNRPQYF
TRBJ2-7,NA,TRBV5-1,NA,TGCGCCAGCAGCTTGACGGGATCCTACGAGCAGTACTTC,CASSLTGSYEQYF
TRBJ2-1,NA,TRBV5-1,TRBD1,TGCGCCAGCAGCCAGCGGACAGGGCGTAGCGCTGAGCAGTTCTTC,CASSQRTGRSAEQFF
TRBJ1-2,NA,TRBV6-4,NA,TGTGCCAGCAGTGAACGGGGGAACTATGGCTACACCTTC,CASSERGNYGYTF
TRBJ2-2,NA,TRBV7-6,TRBD1,TGTGCCAGCAGCTTACGCAGGGGGCACACCGGGGAGCTGTTTTTT,CASSLRRGHTGELFF
TRBJ2-2,NA,TRBV24-1,NA,TGTGCCACCAGAGGACACCTACCGAACACCGGGGAGCTGTTTTTT,CATRGHLPNTGELFF
TRBJ2-7,NA,TRBV3-1/TRBV3-2,NA,TGTGCCAGCAGCCAAGTAGCACCCACGCGGGAGCAGTACTTC,CASSQVAPTREQYF
TRBJ1-1,NA,TRBV4-3,TRBD1,TGCGCCAGCAGCCAAGCCATCGACAGGGGAGGTGGAACTGAAGCTTTCTTT,CASSQAIDRGGGTEAFF
TRBJ1-1,NA,TRBV7-3,NA,TGTGCCAGCAGCTTAGACCCGGGATCGGCTGAAGCTTTCTTT,CASSLDPGSAEAFF
TRBJ2-7,NA,TRBV6-5,TRBD1,TGTGCCAGCAGTTCGACCGGGACAGGGGGCTTCTACGAGCAGTACTTC,CASSSTGTGGFYEQYF
TRBJ2-1,NA,TRBV5-1,TRBD2,TGCGCCAGCGCCCGAACACTAGCGGGGGGCTACAATGAGCAGTTCTTC,CASARTLAGGYNEQFF
TRBJ2-1,NA,TRBV7-2,NA,TGTGCCAGCAGTCGCACTTTCAATGAGCAGTTCTTC,CASSRTFNEQFF
TRBJ1-3,NA,TRBV9,NA,TGTGCCAGCAGCTCATACAGAAACACCATATATTTT,CASSSYRNTIYF
TRBJ1-2,NA,TRBV6-5,TRBD1,TGTGCCAGCAGGCGTCCACAGGGGGCTAGGGGCTACACCTTC,CASRRPQGARGYTF
TRBJ1-2,NA,TRBV11-2,TRBD1,TGTGCCAGCAGCTCAGACCGGGACAGGACCTATGGCTACACCTTC,CASSSDRDRTYGYTF